Shown below are 13 T cell receptor beta chains from a single sample sequenced in a study of T-cell memory formation after mild COVID-19. Using its own MiXCR run on the 5' RACE reads, TCRdb lists one record per CDR3 protein. The table lists 200,000 to 300,000 distinct CDR3 sequences, 8% to 10% of them singletons. Sequencing was carried out using PBMCs or a T cell subset sorted from them (not recorded which). These receptors came from a man between 18 and 29 years old who had mild COVID-19 (a few samples of this study predate the infection). Cell type and time point are not known.

This clonotype came up many times. The V and J genes are TRBV12-3 or TRBV12-4 and TRBJ1-5; D not resolved. CDR3 size: 15 residues. V lost 4 bases and J 3 bases, leaving 13 bases between the germline ends. The CDR3 loop is CASSSSGSNNQPQHF. The CDR3 DNA is TGTGCCAGCAGTTCCTCGGGGAGTAACAATCAGCCCCAGCATTTT.

This clonotype was detected a few times. V gene TRBV20-1 combines with J gene TRBJ2-4; 8 bases line up with TRBD1. CDR3 length equals 18 residues. Germline CDR1 DFQATT, CDR2 SNEGSKA (reference sequence). Germline trimming cut 6 bases from V and 0 bases from J; bases unmatched to any gene: 16. The CDR3 protein is CSAQRRDRTILAKNIQYF. Here the CDR3 DNA reads TGCAGTGCCCAGCGTAGGGACAGGACAATTCTAGCCAAAAACATTCAGTACTTC.

This clonotype was observed a handful of times. The chain uses TRBV7-2 and TRBJ2-2; TRBD2 is a possible D gene (6 bases). CDR1 and CDR2 from the germline V gene are SGHTA and FQGNSA. This CDR3 comprises 15 residues. Trimming left V 0 bases short and J 4 bases short, with 9 bases between. The CDR3 region is CASSLALSGTGELFF. The CDR3 DNA sequence: TGTGCCAGCAGCTTAGCCCTTAGCGGCACCGGGGAGCTGTTTTTT.

The chain recombines TRBV6-6 with TRBJ1-4; D possibly corresponds to TRBD1 (5 bases). Germline V gene data show CDR1 as MNHNY and CDR2 as SVGAGI (reference sequence). V was trimmed by 1 base and J by 0 bases, leaving 9 bases between them. The CDR3 runs to 16 residues. CDR3: CASSYLGGTTNEKLFF. The DNA of the CDR3 is TGTGCCAGCAGTTACTTGGGGGGAACAACTAATGAAAAACTGTTTTTT.

This clonotype came up a few times. The CDR3 bases are TGTGCCAGCGCTTGGTCGAACGGTTACAATGAGCAGTTCTTC. This sequence encodes CASAWSNGYNEQFF. The chain carries TRBV7-8 and TRBJ2-1; D is unresolved. Germline CDR1 and CDR2: SGHVS and FQNEAQ. CDR3 size: 14 residues. The V end was cut by 8 bases, the J end by 4 bases, with 15 bases between.

In its sample, this clonotype was seen a few times. V and J are TRBV7-9 and TRBJ2-2; tentatively, D is TRBD1 (6 bases). There are 14 residues in the CDR3. Germline assignment: CDR1 SEHNR and CDR2 FQNEAQ (reference sequence). Trimming shortened V by 2 bases and J by 6 bases, and 10 bases separated the two germline ends. The CDR3 region is CASSLPRQAGELFF. The CDR3 nucleotides are TGTGCCAGCAGCTTACCCAGACAGGCCGGGGAGCTGTTTTTT. The full variable domain, rest sourced from reference TRBV7-9 and TRBJ2-2, is DTGVSQNPRHKITKRGQNVTFRCDPISEHNRLYWYRQTLGQGPEFLTYFQNEAQLEKSRLLSDRFSAERPKGSFSTLEIQRTEQGDSAMYLCASSLPRQAGELFFGEGSRLTVL.

V gene TRBV12-3 or TRBV12-4 combines with J gene TRBJ1-4; TRBD1 aligns across 7 bases. V lost 6 bases and J lost 5; bases outside the gene matches: 9. The CDR3 is made up of 15 amino acids. The CDR3 spells CASRHNAGGNEKLFF. The DNA of the CDR3 is TGTGCCAGCAGACATAATGCAGGGGGGAATGAAAAACTGTTTTTT.

The chain combines TRBV4-2 with TRBJ2-7; 9 positions match TRBD1. Germline V CDR1 and CDR2: LGHNA, YNFKEQ. This CDR3 has 15 residues. Losses at the gene ends were 4 bases for V and 5 bases for J; bases not matched to a gene: 9. The CDR3 is CASSPWGTGWNEQYF. The DNA for the CDR3 is TGTGCCAGCAGCCCCTGGGGGACAGGGTGGAACGAGCAGTACTTC.

This chain joins TRBV20-1 and TRBJ2-5; 9 bases are shared with TRBD2. Germline lookup yields CDR1 DFQATT and CDR2 SNEGSKA (reference sequence). The V and J ends lost 6 bases and 5 bases, in that order; junction bases with no gene match: 7. The length of the CDR3 is 13 residues. DNA for the CDR3: TGCAGTGCATTTACCGGGACTAGCGAGACCCAGTACTTC. Its protein product is CSAFTGTSETQYF.

This clonotype was counted between two and nine times. The chain recombines TRBV18 with TRBJ1-1; the D gene is possibly TRBD1 (5 bases). Germline V gives CDR1 KGHSH, CDR2 LQKENI. The CDR3 loop spans 15 amino acids. Trimming stripped 0 bases from V and 4 bases from J, with 12 bases between. As DNA, the CDR3 is TGTGCCAGCTCACCACCGGGCAGGGCCCTCACTGAAGCTTTCTTT. This sequence encodes CASSPPGRALTEAFF.

This clonotype was counted a few times. This sequence joins TRBV7-3 and TRBJ2-3; D may correspond to TRBD1 or TRBD2 (6 bases each). This CDR3 has 15 amino acids. The V gene lost 5 bases and the J gene lost 2 bases, with 14 bases spanning the gap. The germline V gene encodes CDR1 SGHTA and CDR2 FQGTGA. This CDR3 reads CASSLGGPNTDTQYF. The DNA for the CDR3 is TGTGCCAGCAGCCTTGGGGGGCCCAACACAGATACGCAGTATTTT.

This clonotype has more than one count but fewer than ten. The chain carries TRBV5-6 and TRBJ1-1; tentative D call: TRBD1 (5 bases). The germline V and J ends were trimmed by 6 bases and 8 bases, with 29 bases remaining between them. The length of the CDR3 is 17 residues. CDR1 SGHDT and CDR2 YYEEEE come from the germline V gene. The CDR3 protein is CASIPRSGGAWGLEAFF. The CDR3 nucleotides are TGTGCCAGCATCCCTAGGAGCGGCGGGGCGTGGGGCTTAGAAGCTTTCTTT.

J is TRBJ2-3 and V is TRBV5-4; 9 nucleotides line up with TRBD1. Trimming cost V 0 bases and J 6 bases; bases outside gene matches: 8. The CDR3 consists of 16 residues. Germline lookup yields CDR1 SGHNT and CDR2 YYREEE (reference sequence). For the CDR3, the DNA is TGTGCCAGCAGCTTGGGGGGACAGGGCACAAACGATACGCAGTATTTT. This sequence encodes CASSLGGQGTNDTQYF.